Sequencing of this T cell receptor beta chain was carried out in a study of cytomegalovirus exposure and HLA in healthy donors (TCRdb year 2017). With respect to the entire study: In an earlier analysis of some 550 of the donors, 250 to 350 Gb of sequence data and 95 million to 130 million unique TCR beta sequences from roughly 190 million T cells were reported. To predict cytomegalovirus infection status, the study brought together high-throughput TCR immunosequencing, statistical association of individual TCRs with disease status, and machine learning. On average, roughly 200,000 unique TCR beta nucleotide sequences were sequenced per donor among 350 to 400 genotyped donors of the cohort, with around 19% of those sequences being non-productive. The number of typed donors differed by locus: roughly 629-640 for A, B, C, DRB1 and DQB1; some 500 for DQA1; around 580 for DPA1; and approximately 450 for DPB1. Donor age, sex, ethnicity and CMV serostatus were collected together with the repertoire data. Of the approximately 400 genotyped donors, 80% to 90% were placed in the genetic ancestry cluster associated with self-reported Caucasian donors. The later analysis used no new phenotypic data to find candidate immune exposures, relying instead on TCR beta sequences and their occurrence across donors. A separate validation cohort of roughly 130 different subjects was used in addition to the roughly 670-subject first cohort. An early release covering 500 to 750 HLA-typed donors comprised 300 to 350 gigabases of sequencing data and around 80 million unique TCR sequences. Four or five DR-DQ haplotypes were handled as single units for association and clustering because linkage in the cohort was strong. HLA typing included class I and class II loci at four-digit resolution. The aim of the study was to test whether cataloging public T cell receptors could identify signatures of past pathogen exposure. An earlier analysis of approximately 500 of the donors applied high-throughput TCR beta sequencing to assess whether each TCR beta V gene segment acted as functional or pseudogenic. Every repertoire in the discovery cohort had been generated on one and the same sequencing platform. In a later genetic analysis, genome-wide SNP genotypes for about 65% of the roughly 700 donors were used, and that subset was treated as a discovery cohort. A later analysis re-examined previously published TCR beta repertoires from 600 to 700 donors and added high-resolution HLA genotyping to investigate patterns of TCR occurrence. The study used immunosequencing to profile the T cell repertoires of approximately 690 subjects and linked those repertoires to cytomegalovirus serostatus.

The sample holds a few counts of this clone. It has no known antigen specificity. No much larger clone exists at a distance of one base, and base qualities are not known. Libraries were prepared through the immunoSEQ multiplex PCR assay. A mixture of 60 forward primers for TCR Vbeta segments and 13 reverse primers for TCR Jbeta segments was used in the multiplex PCR. The CDR3 region of rearranged TCR beta genes was amplified from genomic DNA by a multiplex PCR assay. Amplified TCR beta libraries were sequenced as 87-base-pair reads on the Illumina HiSeq System. Processing in the source paper ran as follows. Across the 600 to 700 repertoires, a later analysis counted around 80 million unique TCR beta chains, approximately 12 million of which were shared by at least two donors. Raw reads were error-corrected and collapsed into unique sequences with a nearest-neighbor algorithm that merged closely related sequences to remove PCR and sequencing errors. To assign V, D and J gene segments, CDR3 sequences were aligned to IMGT reference sequences. For a sequence to be retained, a match of at least six nucleotides to both a V gene segment and a J gene segment was required. Rearrangements were called productive when the CDR3 lacked stop codons and stayed in frame with V and J; all others were non-productive. Following IMGT convention, CDR3 was defined as the stretch from the second conserved V-encoded cysteine to the conserved J-encoded phenylalanine. The earlier analysis of fewer than 750 of the donors excluded sequences that lacked an unambiguous match to a single V gene segment. In an earlier analysis of approximately 550 of the donors, V segments were called functional above 56.7% productive rearrangements and were called segregating when the between-donor standard deviation exceeded 5%. A statistical classification framework was built for diagnosing cytomegalovirus status from the catalog of TCR beta chain sequences. V and J gene assignment, in a later analysis, came from comparing TCR nucleotide sequences with IMGT/GENE-DB human TR gene sequences. Using the TCRdist pipeline, a later analysis assigned CDR3 sequences along with most-parsimonious VDJ recombination scenarios. In a later analysis, each TCR beta chain was defined by its CDR3 amino acid sequence together with its V-gene family, and reads without a unique V-gene family were excluded. To address suspected cross-contamination and a sequencing artifact, a later analysis removed 592 highly shared, low-generation-probability nucleotide sequences. In a later analysis, a clonal expansion index was calculated for each public chain from normalized within-repertoire ranks of inferred template counts. In a later analysis, generation probabilities were computed using a VDJ recombination model fitted to out-of-frame rearrangements, and the results were checked against IGoR. In a later analysis, hypergeometric tests were used to score TCR-TCR, TCR-HLA and TCR-CMV co-occurrence, with a repertoire-size bias correction applied to TCR pairs. In a later analysis, false discovery rates were estimated by permuting HLA or CMV assignments 20 times. In a later analysis, co-occurring TCRs were grouped with DBSCAN, and TCRdist sequence similarity was added when clustering was performed within HLA-allele-positive subsets. Repertoires with fewer than 30,000 or more than 120,000 public chains were left out of co-occurrence clustering, as were four to six repertoires with anomalous nucleotide sharing. This is the immuneACCESS table as TCRdb keeps it, with only in-frame sequences that have V and J called. A part of the clones is gone; compared with another copy, unresolved V genes explain less than half, and the rest is unexplained. The DNA was the basis for D and trimming; V, J and clone size are from that table. This sample lists roughly 34,000 clones; more than 80% were detected once. The leading ten clones occupy approximately 6% of the sample.

General conclusions and limits of the study: A later analysis reported that several top co-occurrence clusters appeared linked to parvovirus B19, influenza, CMV and Epstein-Barr virus. When HLA alleles, especially DR and DQ, strongly co-occurred, attributing TCR associations to individual alleles was difficult. In this cohort, only TCR beta chains were sequenced, and detectable features were limited by the absence of alpha or paired-chain data. A cluster of highly shared sequence variants was judged likely to be a technical artifact of the sequencing pipeline. According to a later genetic analysis, donors in an Asian-associated ancestry cluster had fewer N-insertions in productive TCRs than the approximately 700-donor mean. In an earlier analysis of 587 of the donors, most TCR beta V segments were observed in productive rearrangements about 87% or about 30% of the time, broadly matching IMGT annotations. An association between a missense DCLRE1C variant and V-gene and J-gene trimming of TCR beta chains was found in a later genetic analysis and replicated in an independent cohort. Linkage disequilibrium might explain the correlated functional status among segregating V segments, but an unknown experimental factor could not be excluded. Sequencing depth was assumed to be roughly uniform across donors in the presence/absence analyses, though that assumption may not hold. A further reported finding was that TCR beta sequences accurately predicted the HLA-A and HLA-B alleles for most subjects in the first cohort. It was suggested by the authors that the approach could potentially be generalized to other disease states and immunological phenotypes. A few of the identified cytomegalovirus-associated TCR beta chains were confirmed in vitro to be specific for cytomegalovirus antigens. At a false discovery rate of 0.05, a later analysis linked about 16,000 TCR beta sequences to specific HLA alleles. In a later analysis, HLA-associated TCR beta chains showed more clonal expansion and lower generation probabilities than non-associated chains that were equally common. CMV serostatus was the only immune exposure information available for the cohort. In a later analysis, most CMV-associated TCR beta chains were found to appear HLA-restricted, with HLA associations seemingly driven largely by CMV exposure. The study listed approximately 160 TCR beta chains as associated with cytomegalovirus. In a later analysis, TCR association rates were found to vary across HLA loci, with the most associated TCRs seen for DRB1 alleles and the fewest for HLA-C alleles. Because some donors lacked HLA typing at each locus, the association tests relied only on the typed subset. The classifier was reported to diagnose cytomegalovirus status with high specificity and sensitivity in both the original and validation cohorts. Most TCR sequences were seen in very few donors, while some public TCRs were found in many individuals. Because counts were too low, roughly 17 rarely observed V segments, including chromosome 9 orphons, were left out of the earlier analysis of about 500 of the donors.

The cohort comprised several hundred healthy bone marrow donors. All cohort members were sampled while nominally healthy, although unrecorded immune exposures were likely present. The donor was CMV seronegative and was included in the group of several hundred seronegative cohort members. Each donor provided a peripheral blood sample, and peripheral blood mononuclear cells were used for TCR beta sequencing. The Qiagen DNeasy Blood Extraction Kit was used to extract genomic DNA from the blood cell samples. The sample taken for sequencing was PBMCs. The origin of this receptor is a male donor in good health and CMV-seronegative.

The DNA reads TGTGCCAGCAGCGTTAGGGCGGGTACCCCTCAGCCCCAGCATTTT. The translation is CASSVRAGTPQPQHF. Recombination connected TRBV7-2 to TRBJ1-5, with the D gene too uncertain to name. From the cysteine up to the phenylalanine, the CDR3 has a length of 15 residues. CDR3 DNA only is kept here, 45 bases in frame from base 1. From the germline V gene, CDR1 is SGHTA and CDR2 is FQGNSA. The trim is 5 bases for V and 6 bases for J, with a gap of 17 bases between the germline ends.